Following are 26 T cell receptor beta chains from one sample sequenced in a study of T cell responses to AZD1222 COVID-19 vaccine. The assay was immunoSEQ multiplex PCR, and TCRdb's table has in-frame clones only and misses some. The sample lists over 120,000 clones, more than 85% occurring once. The sequencing here drew on peripheral blood, taken on day 0 of AZD1222 vaccination. The receptors derive from an adult in good health.

The rearrangement joins TRBV5-4 to TRBJ2-7, with 9 bases identical to TRBD2. The CDR3 has 14 amino acids. The germline V gene encodes CDR1 SGHNT and CDR2 YYREEE (reference sequence). V shed 5 bases, J shed 2 bases, and the junction held 5 bases outside the gene matches. The CDR3 loop reads CASSSGRSTYEQYF. The DNA for the CDR3 is TGTGCCAGCAGTAGCGGGAGATCGACCTACGAGCAGTACTTC.

This clone appeared once. This chain connects TRBV1 to TRBJ1-6; the DNA was not used to check the table's D call, TRBD1. TRBV1 is recorded as a pseudogene. This CDR3 contains 16 residues. CDR3 coding DNA: TGCACCAGCAGCCAAGAGTCGAAAGGGGTGGATTCACCCCTCCACTTT. This translates into CTSSQESKGVDSPLHF.

The rearrangement links TRBV5-4 to TRBJ2-5, with D unclear. V was cut by 3 bases and J by 0 bases, with 9 bases left in between. This CDR3 region has 14 residues. Germline V gene data show CDR1 as SGHNT and CDR2 as YYREEE (reference sequence). The CDR3 sequence: CASSSPEYQETQYF. CDR3 DNA: TGTGCCAGCAGCTCGCCTGAGTACCAAGAGACCCAGTACTTC. Complete variable domain (other parts from reference TRBV5-4 and TRBJ2-5): ETGVTQSPTHLIKTRGQQVTLRCSSQSGHNTVSWYQQALGQGPQFIFQYYREEENGRGNFPPRFSGLQFPNYSSELNVNALELDDSALYLCASSSPEYQETQYFGPGTRLLVL.

The V call is TRBV9, the J call TRBJ1-2, with TRBD1 identical over 8 bases. The V gene end was trimmed by 4 bases and the J gene end by 2 bases; junction bases not matched to a gene: 4. The CDR3 covers 14 residues. CDR1 SGDLS and CDR2 YYNGEE come from the germline V gene. CDR3 amino acids: CASSKWDRNYGYTF. The CDR3 region has the DNA TGTGCCAGCAGCAAATGGGACAGGAACTATGGCTACACCTTC.

The chain has TRBV2 and TRBJ2-1; D remains unclear. The CDR3 sequence is 15 residues long. Germline loops: CDR1 SNHLY, CDR2 FYNNEI. V was cut by 4 bases and J by 2 bases, with 12 bases left in between. The CDR3 DNA reads as TGTGCCAGCAGTGTGTCTATGGCTACCTACAATGAGCAGTTCTTC. Protein product: CASSVSMATYNEQFF.

This clone was counted only a few times. Other DNA sequences within the sample encode an identical CDR3. The rearrangement joins TRBV6-2 or TRBV6-3 to TRBJ2-2; 10 bases fit TRBD2. The CDR3 length is 16 residues. The germline gives CDR1 MNHEY, CDR2 SVGEGT. J lost 1 base, V lost 5 bases, and 4 bases had no gene match. The CDR3 DNA reads as TGTGCCAGCAGTAGAAGGACTAGCGGGAACACCGGGGAGCTGTTTTTT. It encodes CASSRRTSGNTGELFF.

The chain recombines TRBV3-1 (or the pseudogene TRBV3-2) with TRBJ1-6; 9 nucleotides agree with TRBD1. V trimming: 2 bases; J trimming: 9 bases; junction bases outside the gene matches: 5. The CDR3 is 15 residues long. Looked up from germline, CDR1 is LGHDT and CDR2 is YNNKEL (reference sequence). The CDR3: CASSQRGTGFSPLHF. For the CDR3, the DNA is TGTGCCAGCAGCCAAAGGGGGACAGGGTTTTCACCCCTCCACTTT.

The chain has TRBV28 and TRBJ1-6; D perhaps matches TRBD1 (6 bases). There are 20 residues in the CDR3. The germline V gene encodes CDR1 MDHEN and CDR2 SYDVKM. Trimming removed 5 bases at V and 9 bases at J, with 32 bases between. The CDR3, as DNA: TGTGCCAGCAGTCCCGGAGGGGTAGCCGCCGTACAGGGACCCGGTTCACCCCTCCACTTT. This translates into CASSPGGVAAVQGPGSPLHF.

V and J are TRBV12-3 or TRBV12-4 and TRBJ1-3, with D unresolved. The CDR3 totals 13 residues. The ends were cut back, 0 bases at V and 4 bases at J, with 4 bases in the middle. The DNA for the CDR3 is TGTGCCAGCAGTTTAGCTCCCGGAAACACCATATATTTT. It translates to CASSLAPGNTIYF.

This sequence joins TRBV19 and TRBJ1-1; TRBD1 matches at 8 bases. Germline CDR1 and CDR2: LNHDA and SQIVND (reference sequence). The trim removed 5 bases at V and 0 bases at J, leaving 2 bases unmatched. There are 14 residues in the CDR3. The CDR3: CASSDRGLNTEAFF. The CDR3 coding sequence is TGTGCCAGTAGTGACAGGGGATTGAACACTGAAGCTTTCTTT.

The chain recombines TRBV27 with TRBJ2-3, with TRBD1 matching 10 bases. The CDR3 is 16 residues long. The ends lost 4 bases at V and 2 bases at J; junction bases unmatched: 6. Germline loops: CDR1 MNHEY, CDR2 SMNVEV (reference sequence). CDR3 in amino acids: CASSSRDRGFTDTQYF. Written as DNA, the CDR3 is TGTGCCAGCAGTTCCCGGGACAGGGGTTTCACAGATACGCAGTATTTT.

This rearrangement joins TRBV5-1 to TRBJ1-4; D may be TRBD1 (6 bases). V lost 2 bases and J 5 bases, leaving 10 bases between the germline ends. CDR1 SGHRS and CDR2 YFSETQ come from the germline V gene. The CDR3 sequence is 14 residues long. Here the CDR3 reads CASSLPGENEKLFF. The CDR3 coding sequence is TGCGCCAGCAGCTTACCAGGGGAGAATGAAAAACTGTTTTTT.

The chain is built from TRBV7-9 and TRBJ1-4; 7 bases line up with TRBD1. The V and J ends lost 2 bases and 10 bases, in that order; junction bases with no gene match: 10. Germline V lookup: CDR1 SEHNR, CDR2 FQNEAQ (reference sequence). The CDR3 spans 15 residues. The CDR3 DNA reads TGTGCCAGCAGCTTATCCCCGACAGGGTTCGGAAAACTGTTTTTT. The encoded protein is CASSLSPTGFGKLFF.

This chain connects TRBV6-5 to TRBJ1-2, with no clear D. V gave up 2 bases and J gave up 8 bases, with 6 bases separating them. CDR3 size: 11 residues. In germline, CDR1 is MNHEY, CDR2 SVGAGI. In nucleotides, the CDR3 is TGTGCCAGCAGTTACCAAGGGGGCTACACCTTC. Its translation is CASSYQGGYTF.

The rearrangement joins TRBV10-2 to TRBJ2-7, with TRBD2 matching 7 bases. CDR3 size: 18 residues. J lost 4 bases, V lost 2 bases, and 17 bases had no gene match. Germline loops: CDR1 WSHSY, CDR2 SAAADI. The CDR3 coding sequence is TGCGCCAGCAGTGAGACGGGACTAACCACCCCGTACAGGTACGAGCAGTACTTC. Its protein is CASSETGLTTPYRYEQYF.

This sequence joins TRBV2 and TRBJ2-7; no clear D. This CDR3 is 13 amino acids long. Germline CDR1 reads SNHLY; CDR2 reads FYNNEI. The V end lost 3 bases, the J end lost 6 bases, and 12 bases lay between the germline ends. The CDR3 region has the DNA TGTGCCAGCAGTGATTTGCGTCAAGGCGAGCAGTACTTC. Residues: CASSDLRQGEQYF.

The rearrangement joins TRBV19 to TRBJ2-3; tentatively, D is TRBD1 (6 bases). The CDR3 has 13 residues. Germline CDR1 LNHDA, CDR2 SQIVND (reference sequence). The V gene lost 1 base and the J gene lost 6 bases, with 8 bases spanning the gap. The CDR3 nucleotides read TGTGCCAGTAGTATAGCAGGGGCTGATACGCAGTATTTT. This codes for CASSIAGADTQYF.

V usage is TRBV18 and J usage is TRBJ1-6; D not certain. CDR3 length: 15 amino acids. V lost 2 bases, J lost 8 bases, and 13 bases lay in between. Germline values: CDR1 KGHSH, CDR2 LQKENI. CDR3 amino acids: CASSPDVTDHSPLHF. DNA of the CDR3: TGTGCCAGCTCACCAGACGTAACCGACCATTCACCCCTCCACTTT. Full variable domain (rest looked up from reference TRBV18 and TRBJ1-6): NAGVMQNPRHLVRRRGQEARLRCSPMKGHSHVYWYRQLPEEGLKFMVYLQKENIIDESGMPKERFSAEFPKEGPSILRIQQVVRGDSAAYFCASSPDVTDHSPLHFGNGTRLTVT.

J is TRBJ1-1 and V is TRBV29-1; tentative D call: TRBD1 (6 bases). Trimming left V 6 bases short and J 0 bases short, with 14 bases between. Germline-derived CDR1 and CDR2 are SQVTM and ANQGSEA. CDR3 size: 14 residues. In nucleotides, the CDR3 is TGCAGCGTGGCCCTGGGGGGGCTGAACACTGAAGCTTTCTTT. Protein product: CSVALGGLNTEAFF.

The V call is TRBV5-6, the J call TRBJ2-1, with 10 bases aligning to TRBD1. This CDR3 spans 16 amino acids. The germline gives CDR1 SGHDT, CDR2 YYEEEE. The J segment lost 5 bases and the V segment lost 2 bases, leaving 7 bases of the junction unmatched. The CDR3 coding sequence is TGTGCCAGCAGCTTTTCCGGGACAGGGGAACACAATGAGCAGTTCTTC. This encodes CASSFSGTGEHNEQFF.

In this sample, this clone turned up many times. This chain links TRBV27 with TRBJ2-7; D is unclear. The CDR3 length is 12 residues. V lost 6 bases to trimming and J lost 0 bases, with 6 bases between them. Germline CDR1 reads MNHEY; CDR2 reads SMNVEV (reference sequence). In DNA form, the CDR3 reads TGTGCCAGCAGGAGTATCTCCTACGAGCAGTACTTC. Translated, it gives CASRSISYEQYF.

V is TRBV6-5 and J is TRBJ2-7; TRBD2 matches 12 bases. Unmatched junction bases numbered 0, after V lost 0 bases and J lost 0 bases. Germline V CDR1 and CDR2: MNHEY, SVGAGI. The CDR3 has 16 residues. This CDR3 reads CASSYSTSGSSYEQYF. The CDR3 bases are TGTGCCAGCAGTTACTCGACTAGCGGGAGCTCCTACGAGCAGTACTTC.

This chain links TRBV18 with TRBJ1-1, with D possibly matching TRBD1 (5 bases). This CDR3 region has 15 residues. The V gene's germline CDR1 is KGHSH and CDR2 LQKENI. V lost 4 bases to trimming and J lost 3 bases, with 15 bases between them. In nucleotides, the CDR3 is TGTGCCAGCTCACAGGCCCCTCGGGGGGACACTGAAGCTTTCTTT. Encoded protein: CASSQAPRGDTEAFF.

This clone is a singleton in its sample. This chain joins TRBV30 and TRBJ1-2; D is unresolved. V shed 2 bases and J shed 8 bases, with 12 bases lying between them. This CDR3 has 12 amino acids. CDR1 GTSNPN and CDR2 SVGIG come from the germline V gene (reference sequence). CDR3 in amino acids: CAWSWGVEGYTF. CDR3 coding DNA: TGTGCCTGGAGTTGGGGTGTTGAGGGCTACACCTTC.

The chain carries TRBV3-1 (or the pseudogene TRBV3-2) and TRBJ2-5, with no clear D. The germline gives CDR1 LGHDT, CDR2 YNNKEL (reference sequence). There are 15 residues in the CDR3. With 0 bases removed from V and 2 bases from J, the gap between germline ends came to 10 bases. CDR3 in amino acids: CASSQDQQTQETQYF. As DNA, the CDR3 is TGTGCCAGCAGCCAAGATCAACAGACACAAGAGACCCAGTACTTC.

This clone was counted once. The rearrangement joins TRBV4-2 to TRBJ1-5, with a weak D call TRBD1 (5 bases). Trimming removed 0 bases from V and 7 bases from J, with 13 bases in between. From germline, CDR1 is LGHNA and CDR2 YNFKEQ. This CDR3 is built from 15 residues. CDR3 in DNA: TGTGCCAGCAGCCAAGATCACGGGGGTTTGCAGCCCCAGCATTTT. Its translation: CASSQDHGGLQPQHF.